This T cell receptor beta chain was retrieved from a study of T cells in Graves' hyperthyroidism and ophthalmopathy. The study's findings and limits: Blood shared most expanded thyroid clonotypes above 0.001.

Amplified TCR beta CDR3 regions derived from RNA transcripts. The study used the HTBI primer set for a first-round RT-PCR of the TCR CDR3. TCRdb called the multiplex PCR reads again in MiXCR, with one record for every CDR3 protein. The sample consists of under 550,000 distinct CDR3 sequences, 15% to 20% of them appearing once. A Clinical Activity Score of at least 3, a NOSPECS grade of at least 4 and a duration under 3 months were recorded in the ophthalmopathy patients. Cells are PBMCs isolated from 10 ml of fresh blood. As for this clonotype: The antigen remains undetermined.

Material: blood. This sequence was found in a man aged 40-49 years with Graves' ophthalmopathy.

The CDR3 sequence: CASTSLGTDTQYF. The CDR3 DNA sequence: TGTGCCAGCACCTCCTTAGGTACAGATACGCAGTATTTT. This chain joins TRBV6-1 and TRBJ2-3, with D uncertain. Deletions cut 7 bases from V and 3 bases from J, with 11 bases between. This CDR3 region has 13 residues. CDR1 is MNHNS, CDR2 SASEGT, per germline.